This section outlines one T cell receptor beta chain sequence together with its context. TCRdb's copy holds only in-frame clones and misses some; the assay was immunoSEQ multiplex PCR. The data show 150,000 or so clones, more than 70% seen once. This entry belongs to a study of T cell responses to AZD1222 COVID-19 vaccine. The germline V gene encodes CDR1 PRHDT and CDR2 FYEKMQ (reference sequence). This CDR3 region has 15 residues. The ends were cut back, 5 bases at V and 0 bases at J, with 13 bases in the middle. The receptor was isolated from an adult in good health. V gene TRBV13 combines with J gene TRBJ1-1; D possibly corresponds to TRBD1 (6 bases). Sample: peripheral blood, taken on day 0 of AZD1222 vaccination. The CDR3 sequence: CASSLGGDMNTEAFF. The CDR3 nucleotides are TGTGCCAGCAGCCTGGGTGGGGACATGAACACTGAAGCTTTCTTT.